This T cell receptor (beta chain) was captured in a study of cytomegalovirus exposure and HLA in healthy donors. General study findings and limits: Cytomegalovirus association was assigned to approximately 160 TCR beta chains.

Worth noting for this clone: What it recognizes is unknown.

Healthy bone marrow donors made up the cohort. Unrecorded immune exposure was likely among donors, who were nominally healthy when sampled. This CDR3 region has 16 residues. Germline V gives CDR1 SGHTA, CDR2 FQGNSA. After removal of 0 bases from V and 4 bases from J, the junction contained 6 bases not matched to a gene. 13 Jbeta primers and 60 Vbeta primers were used for the PCR. Original handling: A later analysis tallied 75 million to 80 million unique TCR beta chains, roughly 11 million of them shared. Some clones are missing from TCRdb's copy, which holds only in-frame ones; the method was immunoSEQ multiplex PCR. D and trimming were read from the DNA, whereas the V and J calls and clone size are those reported in that table. There are about 130,000 clones in the sample, with approximately 2.6% held by the top ten.

The sample was PBMCs. The V gene is TRBV7-2, the J gene TRBJ1-5; 7 bases agree with TRBD1. This sequence was found in a young man in good health and CMV-seronegative. CDR3 amino acids: CASSLAPETGNQPQHF. The CDR3 DNA is TGTGCCAGCAGCTTAGCGCCTGAGACAGGGAATCAGCCCCAGCATTTT.